The next 17 T cell receptor beta chains were all read from a single sample in a study of T-cell memory formation after mild COVID-19. MiXCR, run by TCRdb on the 5' RACE reads, gives a single entry per CDR3 protein. Of more than 55,000 distinct CDR3 sequences in the sample, around 9.5% were seen once. Sequencing input: PBMCs or a T cell subset sorted from them (not recorded which). The source of these receptors is a man aged 18-30 years who had mild COVID-19 (a few samples of this study predate the infection). Cell type and time point are not known.

This clonotype was found many times. The chain links TRBV12-3 or TRBV12-4 to TRBJ1-2; D gene unclear. Trimming pared 6 bases from V and 4 bases from J, leaving 12 bases between. The CDR3 has 13 amino acids. The CDR3 DNA reads TGTGCCAGCAGAATCGTAGGGAGCTATGGCTACACCTTC. Translation gives CASRIVGSYGYTF.

This clonotype turned up a few times. The chain uses TRBV5-1 and TRBJ1-1; TRBD1 is a possible D gene (5 bases). Germline lookup yields CDR1 SGHRS and CDR2 YFSETQ. This CDR3 has 15 amino acids. The ends were cut back, 0 bases at V and 1 base at J, with 10 bases in the middle. The CDR3 bases are TGCGCCAGCAGCTTGGAGTCCGACAGGAACACTGAAGCTTTCTTT. It encodes CASSLESDRNTEAFF.

The chain recombines TRBV6-2 or TRBV6-3 with TRBJ2-3, with a tentative D call TRBD2 (5 bases). V was cut by 4 bases and J by 7 bases, with 9 bases left in between. The CDR3 has 12 amino acids. The germline CDR1 and CDR2 sequences are MNHEY and SVGEGT. The chain's CDR3 is CASSSRVHTQYF. Here the CDR3 DNA reads TGTGCCAGCAGTTCGAGGGTCCATACGCAGTATTTT.

The chain joins TRBV7-9 to TRBJ2-7, with 7 bases fitting TRBD1. Germline V CDR1 and CDR2: SEHNR, FQNEAQ (reference sequence). CDR3 length: 13 residues. The ends lost 5 bases at V and 4 bases at J; junction bases unmatched: 5. DNA of the CDR3: TGTGCCAGCAGCCCACCGACAGGGTACGAGCAGTACTTC. This codes for CASSPPTGYEQYF.

The V call is TRBV7-2, the J call TRBJ1-1; D unclear. Looked up from germline, CDR1 is SGHTA and CDR2 is FQGNSA. Trimming stripped 5 bases from V and 0 bases from J, with 16 bases between. This CDR3 has 16 residues. The CDR3 loop is CASSRSAQIMNTEAFF. The CDR3 region has the DNA TGTGCCAGCAGCCGGTCAGCGCAGATCATGAACACTGAAGCTTTCTTT.

This clonotype was seen ten or more times. The CDR3 spells CASRTGQANYGYTF. The CDR3 region has the DNA TGTGCCAGCAGGACGGGACAGGCCAACTATGGCTACACCTTC. This chain joins TRBV7-9 and TRBJ1-2; 8 bases align to TRBD1. The CDR3 is 14 residues long. J lost 2 bases, V lost 6 bases, and 5 bases had no gene match. From germline, CDR1 is SEHNR and CDR2 FQNEAQ (reference sequence).

This clonotype has only a few counts. This chain connects TRBV7-9 to TRBJ2-7, with a possible D match to TRBD1 (6 bases). CDR3 length: 14 residues. Germline CDR1 SEHNR, CDR2 FQNEAQ (reference sequence). Trimming left V 5 bases short and J 5 bases short, with 16 bases between. CDR3 sequence (DNA): TGTGCCAGCAGCCCCCGGGACAAGGAGAACGAGCAGTACTTC. Its translation is CASSPRDKENEQYF.

There are many counts of this clonotype. This chain uses TRBV5-1 with TRBJ2-1; unclear D gene. From germline, CDR1 is SGHRS and CDR2 YFSETQ. Trimming took 3 bases from V and 5 from J, leaving 9 bases between them. This CDR3 has 13 amino acids. The CDR3 nucleotides are TGCGCCAGCAGCTCCGACCCAAACAATGAGCAGTTCTTC. It translates to CASSSDPNNEQFF.

This clonotype was picked up a small number of times. The rearrangement uses TRBV11-2 and TRBJ2-1; 9 positions agree with TRBD2. The CDR3 has 17 amino acids. Unmatched junction bases numbered 10, after V lost 1 base and J lost 6 bases. The germline V gene encodes CDR1 SGHAT and CDR2 FQNNGV. CDR3 loop: CASSLAVVRGGRNEQFF. The CDR3 nucleotides read TGTGCCAGCAGCTTAGCGGTGGTGCGGGGGGGCCGCAATGAGCAGTTCTTC.

This clonotype has a handful of counts. V and J are TRBV5-6 and TRBJ2-7; D ambiguous. The germline V gene has CDR1 SGHDT and CDR2 YYEEEE. The V end was cut by 3 bases, the J end by 3 bases, with 13 bases between. CDR3 length: 14 residues. The CDR3 spells CASSYPTRIYEQYV. CDR3 in DNA: TGTGCCAGCAGCTACCCCACAAGGATCTACGAGCAGTACGTC.

This clonotype was observed a handful of times. J is TRBJ2-5 and V is TRBV6-2 or TRBV6-3; D perhaps matches TRBD2 (6 bases). This CDR3 contains 18 residues. Germline CDR1 and CDR2: MNHEY and SVGEGT. Trimming took off 4 bases at V and 2 bases at J, with 23 bases between the two ends. The CDR3 DNA reads as TGTGCCAGCAGTTGGAGGAGGTCGGCGGGGAACGTACAAGAGACCCAGTACTTC. This codes for CASSWRRSAGNVQETQYF.

The chain uses TRBV28 and TRBJ1-1; 7 bases fit TRBD1. Germline trimming cut 5 bases from V and 4 bases from J; bases unmatched to any gene: 10. The CDR3 consists of 15 residues. Germline V gives CDR1 MDHEN, CDR2 SYDVKM. CDR3 nucleotides: TGTGCCAGCAGTCTAAACAGGGGACGGAGCACTGAAGCTTTCTTT. Its translation: CASSLNRGRSTEAFF.

This clonotype was seen many times. The chain employs TRBV2 and TRBJ2-4; TRBD2 is a possible D gene (5 bases). CDR3 size: 14 residues. The ends were cut back, 3 bases at V and 0 bases at J, with 6 bases in the middle. Germline CDR1 is SNHLY and CDR2 is FYNNEI. The CDR3 DNA is TGTGCCAGCAGTGACGGACTAGCCAAAAACATTCAGTACTTC. Translating gives CASSDGLAKNIQYF.

This clonotype was seen ten or more times. The rearrangement uses TRBV5-1 and TRBJ2-1; D might be TRBD1 or TRBD2, each matching 5 bases. The germline V gene has CDR1 SGHRS and CDR2 YFSETQ. The CDR3 extends over 15 amino acids. Between the trimmed V and J ends, which lost 3 bases and 6 bases, there was a span of 16 bases. CDR3 protein: CASSSGQGDRNEQFF. The CDR3 DNA reads as TGCGCCAGCAGCTCGGGGCAGGGAGACCGCAATGAGCAGTTCTTC.

A few counts support this clonotype. J is TRBJ2-5 and V is TRBV4-3, with 9 nucleotides matching TRBD2. V was pared by 0 bases and J by 4 bases, with 6 bases of the junction left unmatched. Germline CDR1 reads LGHNA; CDR2 reads YSLEER. This CDR3 is 16 amino acids long. For the CDR3, the DNA is TGCGCCAGCAGCCAAGAATGGCGGGGGGGCAGAGAGACCCAGTACTTC. This gives the protein CASSQEWRGGRETQYF.

The rearrangement links TRBV6-1 to TRBJ1-2; unclear D gene. V shed 7 bases and J shed 4 bases, with 13 bases lying between them. The CDR3 has 13 amino acids. Germline loops: CDR1 MNHNS, CDR2 SASEGT. The CDR3 DNA is TGTGCCAGCAATAACTTCCGTTCCTATGGCTACACCTTC. Its translation: CASNNFRSYGYTF.

This clonotype has at least ten counts. This chain connects TRBV7-9 to TRBJ2-3, with TRBD1 identical over 7 bases. Germline V lookup: CDR1 SEHNR, CDR2 FQNEAQ (reference sequence). The length of the CDR3 is 14 residues. J gave up 4 bases and V 5 bases, and 6 bases lay outside the gene matches. The CDR3 nucleotides read TGTGCCAGCAGCCTGGACAGGACGTCAGATACGCAGTATTTT. This translates into CASSLDRTSDTQYF.